A single sample gave rise to the 31 T cell receptor beta chains below, sequenced in a study of cytomegalovirus exposure and HLA in healthy donors. The PCR contained 60 Vbeta and 13 Jbeta primers. Clones were sequenced by immunoSEQ multiplex PCR, and TCRdb holds only the in-frame ones, with some missing. The repertoire holds some 190,000 clones, with 70% to 75% as singletons. The sequenced material came from PBMCs. The receptor set was obtained from a woman in her twenties or thirties in good health and CMV-seropositive.

The chain is built from TRBV21-1 and TRBJ2-7; the tabulated D call, TRBD2, remains unverified against the DNA. TRBV21-1 is marked as a pseudogene. CDR3 length equals 14 residues. The CDR3 DNA reads as TGTGCCAGCAGCGAAGTCGGGATACCCTACGAGCAGTACTTC. As protein: CASSEVGIPYEQYF.

The rearrangement uses TRBV7-6 and TRBJ2-1; 9 bases match TRBD2. V was clipped by 1 base and J by 8 bases; unmatched bases: 6. This CDR3 spans 15 amino acids. CDR1 and CDR2 from the germline V gene are SGHVS and FNYEAQ. CDR3 loop: CASSLVAGEYDEQFF. CDR3 nucleotides: TGTGCCAGCAGCTTAGTAGCGGGAGAGTACGATGAGCAGTTCTTC.

J is TRBJ2-7 and V is TRBV27; possibly TRBD1 for D (6 bases). CDR1 is MNHEY and CDR2 is SMNVEV in the germline V gene (reference sequence). This CDR3 comprises 12 residues. Trimming took off 5 bases at V and 3 bases at J, with 8 bases between the two ends. The DNA of the CDR3 is TGTGCCAGCAGTGCGGACAGCTACGAGCAGTACTTC. It encodes CASSADSYEQYF.

The genes are TRBV11-2 and TRBJ1-1, with D uncertain. CDR1 is SGHAT and CDR2 is FQNNGV in the germline V gene. Trimming removed 1 base at V and 1 base at J, with 16 bases between. The CDR3 loop spans 17 amino acids. The CDR3 DNA reads as TGTGCCAGCAGCTTAGCTTCAGTCCGAGACTGGAACACTGAAGCTTTCTTT. Protein: CASSLASVRDWNTEAFF.

V usage is TRBV27 and J usage is TRBJ2-1, with TRBD2 matching 8 bases. Germline V CDR1 and CDR2: MNHEY, SMNVEV (reference sequence). Losses at the gene ends were 2 bases for V and 7 bases for J; bases not matched to a gene: 10. The CDR3 has 16 residues. The DNA of the CDR3 is TGTGCCAGCAGTTTAGTTGTGGGGGGCGGGAGGAATGAGCAGTTCTTC. This codes for CASSLVVGGGRNEQFF.

J is TRBJ2-3 and V is TRBV10-1, with 9 positions matching TRBD1. V lost 6 bases and J lost 3; bases outside the gene matches: 4. This CDR3 region has 14 residues. Germline V gene sequence: CDR1 WNHNN, CDR2 SYGVQD (reference sequence). The CDR3 protein is CASSRDRETDTQYF. The CDR3 bases are TGCGCCAGCAGCCGGGACAGGGAAACAGATACGCAGTATTTT.

The J gene is TRBJ2-1, the V gene TRBV9; 9 nucleotides line up with TRBD2. In germline, CDR1 is SGDLS, CDR2 YYNGEE. V dropped 2 bases and J dropped 8; count of bases not matched to a gene: 11. This CDR3 region has 16 residues. The CDR3 loop is CASSVGTSSFIDEQFF. The CDR3 bases are TGTGCCAGCAGCGTGGGGACTAGCAGTTTCATCGATGAGCAGTTCTTC. Full variable domain (rest looked up from reference TRBV9 and TRBJ2-1): DSGVTQTPKHLITATGQRVTLRCSPRSGDLSVYWYQQSLDQGLQFLIQYYNGEERAKGNILERFSAQQFPDLHSELNLSSLELGDSALYFCASSVGTSSFIDEQFFGPGTRLTVL.

The chain joins TRBV6-6 to TRBJ1-4, with TRBD1 as a possible D gene (5 bases). V lost 8 bases to trimming and J lost 8 bases, with 12 bases between them. The germline gives CDR1 MNHNY, CDR2 SVGAGI (reference sequence). The CDR3 has 12 amino acids. CDR3 sequence: CASEWKGEKLFF. CDR3 coding DNA: TGTGCCAGCGAATGGAAGGGGGAAAAACTGTTTTTT.

J is TRBJ1-5 and V is TRBV29-1; 7 nucleotides match TRBD1. V shed 1 base and J 4 bases; nucleotides not matched to a gene: 7. CDR3 length equals 15 residues. Germline CDR1 is SQVTM and CDR2 is ANQGSEA. CDR3 protein: CSVEGDRVGNQPQHF. The DNA of the CDR3 is TGCAGCGTTGAAGGAGACAGGGTGGGGAATCAGCCCCAGCATTTT.

This chain joins TRBV2 and TRBJ1-1; D is possibly TRBD1 (5 bases). This CDR3 is built from 13 residues. V lost 8 bases and J lost 4, with 14 bases in between. CDR1 is SNHLY, CDR2 FYNNEI, per germline. The CDR3 sequence: CASRPGRGTEAFF. The CDR3 DNA is TGTGCCAGCCGTCCAGGAAGGGGCACTGAAGCTTTCTTT. Full variable domain (outside the CDR3, taken from reference TRBV2 and TRBJ1-1): EPEVTQTPSHQVTQMGQEVILRCVPISNHLYFYWYRQILGQKVEFLVSFYNNEISEKSEIFDDQFSVERPDGSNFTLKIRSTKLEDSAMYFCASRPGRGTEAFFGQGTRLTVV.

For the CDR3, the DNA is TGTGCCACCAGCGGCACAGGGGGCGAAACTGAAGCTTTCTTT. Residues: CATSGTGGETEAFF. J is TRBJ1-1 and V is TRBV15; the match to TRBD1 covers 9 bases. The CDR3 runs to 14 residues. The V and J ends lost 5 bases and 5 bases, in that order; junction bases with no gene match: 6. The V gene's germline CDR1 is LNHNV and CDR2 YYDKDF (reference sequence).

The chain combines TRBV9 with TRBJ2-7; D unresolved. V lost 0 bases, J lost 3 bases, and 7 bases lay in between. The CDR3 has 13 amino acids. In germline, CDR1 is SGDLS, CDR2 YYNGEE. The CDR3 nucleotides read TGTGCCAGCAGCGTAGGCCTACTCTACGAGCAGTACTTC. Amino acids: CASSVGLLYEQYF.

The CDR3 is CASSLSPGRDGYTF. Written as DNA, the CDR3 is TGTGCCAGCAGTTTATCCCCCGGCCGGGATGGCTACACCTTC. The chain links TRBV27 to TRBJ1-2, with D unclear. Deletions cut 0 bases from V and 6 bases from J, with 11 bases between. Germline V gene lookup returns CDR1 MNHEY and CDR2 SMNVEV (reference sequence). The CDR3 has 14 amino acids.

The chain carries TRBV9 and TRBJ1-5; 8 positions agree with TRBD1. Losses at the gene ends were 4 bases for V and 3 bases for J; bases not matched to a gene: 6. The CDR3 spans 15 residues. Germline CDR1 is SGDLS and CDR2 is YYNGEE. CDR3 residues: CASSTGQGNNQPQHF. The CDR3 DNA follows: TGTGCCAGCAGCACCGGACAGGGAAACAATCAGCCCCAGCATTTT.

J is TRBJ1-2 and V is TRBV18, with 7 bases fitting TRBD1. The ends lost 5 bases at V and 8 bases at J; junction bases unmatched: 11. CDR3 length: 14 amino acids. Germline V CDR1 and CDR2: KGHSH, LQKENI. CDR3 in amino acids: CASSSIQTGNGYTF. The CDR3 DNA reads as TGTGCCAGCTCATCAATCCAGACAGGGAACGGCTACACCTTC.

The J gene is TRBJ1-1, the V gene TRBV28; possible D gene TRBD1, 6 bases. The V end was cut by 3 bases, the J end by 8 bases, with 13 bases between. The CDR3 sequence is 13 residues long. Germline-derived CDR1 and CDR2 are MDHEN and SYDVKM. The CDR3 is CASSFTIGQEAFF. The CDR3 bases are TGTGCCAGCAGTTTCACCATAGGACAGGAAGCTTTCTTT.

The chain uses TRBV28 and TRBJ2-1, with TRBD2 matching over 9 bases. V dropped 2 bases and J dropped 9; count of bases not matched to a gene: 8. The CDR3 totals 15 residues. Germline CDR1 reads MDHEN; CDR2 reads SYDVKM. CDR3: CASSLGLAGTGEQFF. CDR3 nucleotide sequence: TGTGCCAGCAGTTTAGGGCTAGCGGGAACCGGTGAGCAGTTCTTC.

This clone was counted only a few times. This chain connects TRBV11-2 to TRBJ2-7; D not certain. CDR3 length: 14 residues. Trimming left V 0 bases short and J 2 bases short, with 8 bases between. Germline values: CDR1 SGHAT, CDR2 FQNNGV. The CDR3 region has the DNA TGTGCCAGCAGCTTAGACGTCAGAACCTACGAGCAGTACTTC. Translating gives CASSLDVRTYEQYF. Full variable domain (remainder filled in from reference TRBV11-2 and TRBJ2-7): EAGVAQSPRYKIIEKRQSVAFWCNPISGHATLYWYQQILGQGPKLLIQFQNNGVVDDSQLPKDRFSAERLKGVDSTLKIQPAKLEDSAVYLCASSLDVRTYEQYFGPGTRLTVT.

A single count supports this clone. V is TRBV7-8 and J is TRBJ1-6; D is unclear. The CDR3 spans 14 residues. In germline, CDR1 is SGHVS, CDR2 FQNEAQ. The V end lost 5 bases, the J end lost 0 bases, and 5 bases lay between the germline ends. The CDR3 DNA reads as TGTGCCAGCAGCCGGGGCTCCTATAATTCACCCCTCCACTTT. Amino acid sequence: CASSRGSYNSPLHF.

The V call is TRBV6-5, the J call TRBJ2-1; D perhaps matches TRBD2 (5 bases). There are 14 residues in the CDR3. V was trimmed by 2 bases and J by 10 bases, leaving 15 bases between them. Germline CDR1 is MNHEY and CDR2 is SVGAGI. CDR3 nucleotide sequence: TGTGCCAGCAGTTACCAATACTACGGAGGAGAGCAGTTCTTC. This codes for CASSYQYYGGEQFF.

The rearrangement uses TRBV7-9 and TRBJ1-4, with D tentatively TRBD1 (6 bases). Germline values: CDR1 SEHNR, CDR2 FQNEAQ (reference sequence). V lost 5 bases to trimming and J lost 10 bases, with 8 bases between them. This CDR3 has 11 residues. The CDR3 DNA reads as TGTGCCAGCAGCGCACAGGGAAAACTGTTTTTT. As protein: CASSAQGKLFF.

With regard to this clone: The junction differs from germline at one of its ends, possibly a read error. The V and J genes are TRBV28 and TRBJ2-7; 9 bases are a match to TRBD2. Germline values: CDR1 MDHEN, CDR2 SYDVKM. The CDR3 runs to 14 residues. CDR3 loop: CASSLGLATYKQYF. The CDR3 DNA reads as TGTGCCAGCAGTTTGGGACTAGCTACCTACAAGCAGTACTTC.

V usage is TRBV7-9 and J usage is TRBJ2-3; TRBD2 matches 10 bases. Germline trimming cut 5 bases from V and 1 base from J; bases unmatched to any gene: 15. In germline, CDR1 is SEHNR, CDR2 FQNEAQ (reference sequence). This CDR3 has 19 residues. CDR3 amino acids: CASSLWTSGRFSRTDTQYF. In DNA form, the CDR3 reads TGTGCCAGCAGCCTTTGGACTAGCGGAAGGTTTAGTCGCACAGATACGCAGTATTTT.

The chain is built from TRBV5-1 and TRBJ1-4; TRBD1 agrees at 7 bases. The trim removed 2 bases at V and 8 bases at J, leaving 6 bases unmatched. The CDR3 loop spans 14 amino acids. Per germline, CDR1 SGHRS and CDR2 YFSETQ. The CDR3 protein is CASSFNRGDEKLFF. CDR3 nucleotides: TGCGCCAGCAGCTTTAACAGGGGAGACGAAAAACTGTTTTTT.

CDR3 nucleotide sequence: TGTGCCAGCAGTCGAGACAGGGATGGCACAGATACGCAGTATTTT. Residues: CASSRDRDGTDTQYF. The chain combines TRBV2 with TRBJ2-3; TRBD1 matches 7 bases. With 5 bases clipped from V and 1 base from J, the junction kept 6 bases outside the gene matches. Germline V CDR1 and CDR2: SNHLY, FYNNEI. The length of the CDR3 is 15 residues.

Notes on this clone: Within the sample, other DNA sequences also encode this same CDR3. The V call is TRBV6-1, the J call TRBJ1-2; possible D gene TRBD1, 6 bases. V shed 4 bases and J shed 2 bases, with 8 bases lying between them. From germline, CDR1 is MNHNS and CDR2 SASEGT. The CDR3 extends over 13 amino acids. The CDR3 loop is CASSGTGNYGYTF. The CDR3, as DNA: TGTGCCAGCAGTGGTACAGGGAACTATGGCTACACCTTC.

J is TRBJ2-5 and V is TRBV5-4, with D hard to call. V was cut by 2 bases and J by 1 base, with 6 bases left in between. In germline, CDR1 is SGHNT, CDR2 YYREEE (reference sequence). CDR3 length: 13 residues. In DNA form, the CDR3 reads TGTGCCAGCAGCTTTCGGTTCCAAGAGACCCAGTACTTC. It codes for CASSFRFQETQYF.

The rearrangement uses TRBV19 and TRBJ2-5; 12 nucleotides match TRBD2. Germline CDR1 LNHDA, CDR2 SQIVND (reference sequence). The CDR3 runs to 18 residues. The J segment lost 2 bases and the V segment lost 3 bases, leaving 10 bases of the junction unmatched. The CDR3 is CASSMRLAGGRTQETQYF. In DNA, the CDR3 is TGTGCCAGTAGTATGCGCCTAGCGGGAGGGCGAACACAAGAGACCCAGTACTTC.

This clone was observed a single time. The chain links TRBV10-2 to TRBJ2-7; 7 bases match TRBD2. The germline gives CDR1 WSHSY, CDR2 SAAADI. The junction had 4 bases not matched to a gene; V was cut back by 6 bases and J by 5 bases. The CDR3 is 12 residues long. For the CDR3, the DNA is TGCGCCAGCAGCCAGGCGGGAGACGAGCAGTACTTC. It encodes CASSQAGDEQYF.

The rearrangement uses TRBV5-1 and TRBJ1-1, with D unresolved. Trimming pared 3 bases from V and 3 bases from J, leaving 6 bases between. The CDR3 is 12 amino acids. Germline CDR1 and CDR2: SGHRS and YFSETQ. CDR3 sequence (DNA): TGCGCCAGCAGCTGGCGGGACACTGAAGCTTTCTTT. It codes for CASSWRDTEAFF.

The chain employs TRBV7-9 and TRBJ1-4; TRBD1 agrees at 9 bases. V was pared by 3 bases and J by 8 bases, with 4 bases of the junction left unmatched. This CDR3 is built from 14 residues. Germline CDR1 and CDR2: SEHNR and FQNEAQ (reference sequence). In nucleotides, the CDR3 is TGTGCCAGCAGCTTCGGACAGGGGCTGGAAAAACTGTTTTTT. Translated: CASSFGQGLEKLFF. Looking up the rest from reference TRBV7-9 and TRBJ1-4 gives the full variable domain: DTGVSQNPRHKITKRGQNVTFRCDPISEHNRLYWYRQTLGQGPEFLTYFQNEAQLEKSRLLSDRFSAERPKGSFSTLEIQRTEQGDSAMYLCASSFGQGLEKLFFGSGTQLSVL.